Sequencing of this TCR beta chain was carried out in a study of cytomegalovirus exposure and HLA in healthy donors. Study results and caveats: Presence/absence analyses rested on an assumption that sequencing depth was roughly uniform across donors.

In the PCR, 60 Vbeta and 13 Jbeta primers were used. The repertoire was sequenced with immunoSEQ multiplex PCR; TCRdb's copy has only in-frame clones and lacks some. The sample carries about 170,000 clones, approximately 81% recorded once. Germline CDR1 ENHRY, CDR2 SYGVKD. Between the trimmed V and J ends, which lost 8 bases and 0 bases, there was a span of 16 bases. The CDR3 spans 15 residues. With regard to this clone: Its antigen remains unidentified.

The sequenced sample was PBMCs. This sequence was found in a male donor in good health and CMV-seronegative. The chain couples TRBV10-3 to TRBJ1-1; tentatively, D is TRBD1 (6 bases). CDR3 residues: CAIGRGREMNTEAFF. For the CDR3, the DNA is TGTGCCATCGGTAGGGGGAGGGAAATGAACACTGAAGCTTTCTTT.